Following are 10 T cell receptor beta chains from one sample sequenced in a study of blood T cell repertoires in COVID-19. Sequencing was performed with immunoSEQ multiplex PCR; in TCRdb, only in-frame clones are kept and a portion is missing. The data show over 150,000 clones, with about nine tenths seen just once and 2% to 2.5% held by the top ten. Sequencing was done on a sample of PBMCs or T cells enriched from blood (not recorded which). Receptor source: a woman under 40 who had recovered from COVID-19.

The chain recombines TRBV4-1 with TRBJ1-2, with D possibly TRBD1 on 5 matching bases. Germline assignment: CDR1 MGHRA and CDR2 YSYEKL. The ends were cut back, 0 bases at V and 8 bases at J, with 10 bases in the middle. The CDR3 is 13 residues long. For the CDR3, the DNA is TGCGCCAGCAGCCAAGAGGACATCGCGGGCTACACCTTC. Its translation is CASSQEDIAGYTF.

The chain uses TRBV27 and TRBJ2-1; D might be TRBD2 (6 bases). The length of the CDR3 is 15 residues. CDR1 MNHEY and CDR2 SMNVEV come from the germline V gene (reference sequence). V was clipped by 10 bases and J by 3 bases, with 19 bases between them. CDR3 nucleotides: TGTGCCACCGATAGCGGAACAGGCGGCTACAATGAGCAGTTCTTC. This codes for CATDSGTGGYNEQFF.

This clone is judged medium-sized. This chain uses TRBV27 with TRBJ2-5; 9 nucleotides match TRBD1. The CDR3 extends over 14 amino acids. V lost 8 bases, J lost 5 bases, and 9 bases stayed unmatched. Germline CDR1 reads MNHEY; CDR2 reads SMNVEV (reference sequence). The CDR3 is CASHTGGSPETQYF. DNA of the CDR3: TGTGCCAGCCATACAGGGGGCTCCCCGGAGACCCAGTACTTC.

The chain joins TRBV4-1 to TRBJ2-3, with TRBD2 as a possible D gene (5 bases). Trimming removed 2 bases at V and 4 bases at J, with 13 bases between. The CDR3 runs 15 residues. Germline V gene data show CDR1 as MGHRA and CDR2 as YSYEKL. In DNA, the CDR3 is TGCGCCAGCAGCCAATATAGCGCTGGCGCAGATACGCAGTATTTT. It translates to CASSQYSAGADTQYF.

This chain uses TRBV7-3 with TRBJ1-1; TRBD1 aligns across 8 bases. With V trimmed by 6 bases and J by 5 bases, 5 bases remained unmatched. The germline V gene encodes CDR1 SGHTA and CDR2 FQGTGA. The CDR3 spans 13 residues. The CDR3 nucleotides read TGTGCCAGCAGTCTGACAGGGGATACTGAAGCTTTCTTT. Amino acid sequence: CASSLTGDTEAFF.

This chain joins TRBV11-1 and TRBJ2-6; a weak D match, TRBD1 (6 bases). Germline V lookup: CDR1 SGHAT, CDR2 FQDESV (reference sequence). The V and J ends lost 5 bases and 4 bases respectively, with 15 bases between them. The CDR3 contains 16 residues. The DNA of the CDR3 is TGTGCCAGCAGCACTGGGACATTTTCGGGGGCCAACGTCCTGACTTTC. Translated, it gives CASSTGTFSGANVLTF.

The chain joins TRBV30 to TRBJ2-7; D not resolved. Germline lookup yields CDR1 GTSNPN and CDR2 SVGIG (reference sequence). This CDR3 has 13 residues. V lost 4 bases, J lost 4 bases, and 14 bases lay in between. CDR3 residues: CAWNRPELYEQYF. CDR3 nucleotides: TGTGCCTGGAACCGGCCAGAACTATACGAGCAGTACTTC.

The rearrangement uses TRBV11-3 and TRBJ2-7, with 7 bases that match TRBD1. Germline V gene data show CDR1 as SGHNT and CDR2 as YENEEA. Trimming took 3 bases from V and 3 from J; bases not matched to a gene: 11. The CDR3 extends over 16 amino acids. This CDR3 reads CASSFTSGQRFYEQYF. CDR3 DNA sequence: TGTGCCAGCAGCTTTACCTCGGGACAGCGGTTCTACGAGCAGTACTTC.

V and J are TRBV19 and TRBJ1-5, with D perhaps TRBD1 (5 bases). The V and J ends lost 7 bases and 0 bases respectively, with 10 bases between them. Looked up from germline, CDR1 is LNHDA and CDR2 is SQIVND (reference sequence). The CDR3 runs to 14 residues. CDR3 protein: CASNRDSSNQPQHF. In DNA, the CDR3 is TGTGCCAGTAATCGGGACTCTAGCAATCAGCCCCAGCATTTT.

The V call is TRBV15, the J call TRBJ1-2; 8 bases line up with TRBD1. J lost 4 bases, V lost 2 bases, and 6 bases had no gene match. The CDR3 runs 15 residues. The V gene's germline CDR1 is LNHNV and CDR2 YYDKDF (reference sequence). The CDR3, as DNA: TGTGCCACCAGCAGACCCGGACAGGGAGTCTATGGCTACACCTTC. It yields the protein CATSRPGQGVYGYTF.